This T cell receptor beta chain was sequenced in a study of shared clonotypes between healthy human individuals. About this clone itself: Its antigen is not known.

The assay was immunoSEQ multiplex PCR, and TCRdb's table has in-frame clones only and misses some. The sample holds some 580,000 clones, 95% to 98% seen once. Overall study results and limits: The small donor group covered limited genetic and exposure diversity.

Germline V gene lookup returns CDR1 SEHNR and CDR2 FQNEAQ (reference sequence). CDR3 length: 14 amino acids. V dropped 5 bases and J dropped 1 base, with 11 bases sitting between them. The clonotype originates from a woman aged 25 to 39 in good health. The sequenced sample was naive CD4+ T cells sorted from blood. Stated subset: CD45RA+ positively selected. This rearrangement joins TRBV7-9 to TRBJ2-5, with TRBD1 as a possible D gene (6 bases). Written as DNA, the CDR3 is TGTGCCAGCAGCCGAGGACAGATCCAAGAGACCCAGTACTTC. Its translation is CASSRGQIQETQYF.